This TCR beta chain was identified in a study of cytomegalovirus exposure and HLA in healthy donors. Study-wide findings and caveats: Diagnosis of cytomegalovirus status made by the classifier reportedly showed high specificity and sensitivity. Overall, approximately 150 TCR beta chains were annotated as cytomegalovirus-associated.

Only in-frame clones appear in the TCRdb table, and some are missing; sequencing was by immunoSEQ multiplex PCR. The table lists about 56,000 clones, 93% of them singletons, with around 1.7% in the top ten. As concerns this clone: Its antigen is unknown.

V trimming: 2 bases; J trimming: 5 bases; junction bases outside the gene matches: 3. The V gene's germline CDR1 is SGHDT and CDR2 YYEEEE. The CDR3 spans 14 residues. A 120-subject validation cohort, separate from the approximately 670-subject first cohort, supplied the donors. The receptor comes from a woman aged 18-29 years in good health and CMV-seropositive. The source material was PBMCs. The chain is built from TRBV5-6 and TRBJ2-2, with TRBD2 matching over 7 bases. The CDR3 protein is CASSLPRGTGELFF. CDR3 DNA: TGTGCCAGCAGCTTACCGCGGGGGACCGGGGAGCTGTTTTTT.